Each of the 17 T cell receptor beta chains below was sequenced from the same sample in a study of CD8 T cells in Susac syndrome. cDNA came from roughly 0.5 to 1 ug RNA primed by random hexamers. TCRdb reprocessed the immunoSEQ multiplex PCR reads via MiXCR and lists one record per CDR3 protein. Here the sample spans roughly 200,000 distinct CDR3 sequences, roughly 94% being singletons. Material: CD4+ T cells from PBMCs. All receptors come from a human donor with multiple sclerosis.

The CDR3 loop is CAWTTEGELFF. CDR3 coding DNA: TGTGCCTGGACTACCGAAGGGGAGCTGTTTTTT. The chain links TRBV30 to TRBJ2-2, with D unresolved. The CDR3 has 11 residues. Germline CDR1 and CDR2: GTSNPN and SVGIG (reference sequence). The ends were cut back, 4 bases at V and 8 bases at J, with 8 bases in the middle.

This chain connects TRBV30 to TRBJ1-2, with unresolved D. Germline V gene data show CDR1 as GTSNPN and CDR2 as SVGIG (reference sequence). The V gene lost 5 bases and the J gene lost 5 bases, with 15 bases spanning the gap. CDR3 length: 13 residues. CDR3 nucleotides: TGTGCCTGGGCCTTGGGCAGAGGGTATGGCTACACCTTC. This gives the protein CAWALGRGYGYTF.

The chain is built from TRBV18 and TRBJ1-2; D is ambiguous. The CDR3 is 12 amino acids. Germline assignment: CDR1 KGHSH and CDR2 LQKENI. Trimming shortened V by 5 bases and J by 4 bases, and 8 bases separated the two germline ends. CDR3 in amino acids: CASSDRSYGYTF. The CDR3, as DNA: TGTGCCAGCTCAGACCGGAGCTATGGCTACACCTTC.

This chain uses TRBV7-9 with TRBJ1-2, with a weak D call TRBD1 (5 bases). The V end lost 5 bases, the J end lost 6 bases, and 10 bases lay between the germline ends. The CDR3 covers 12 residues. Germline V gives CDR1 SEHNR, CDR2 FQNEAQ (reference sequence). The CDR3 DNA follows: TGTGCCAGCAGCCTGGGGCTCGATGGCTACACCTTC. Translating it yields CASSLGLDGYTF. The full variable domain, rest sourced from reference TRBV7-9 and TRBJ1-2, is DTGVSQNPRHKITKRGQNVTFRCDPISEHNRLYWYRQTLGQGPEFLTYFQNEAQLEKSRLLSDRFSAERPKGSFSTLEIQRTEQGDSAMYLCASSLGLDGYTFGSGTRLTVV.

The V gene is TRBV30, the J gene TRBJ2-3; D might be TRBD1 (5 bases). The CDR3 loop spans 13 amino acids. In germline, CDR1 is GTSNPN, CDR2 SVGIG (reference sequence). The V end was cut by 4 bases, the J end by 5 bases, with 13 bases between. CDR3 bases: TGTGCCTGGACGGACATCACGGGAGATACGCAGTATTTT. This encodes CAWTDITGDTQYF.

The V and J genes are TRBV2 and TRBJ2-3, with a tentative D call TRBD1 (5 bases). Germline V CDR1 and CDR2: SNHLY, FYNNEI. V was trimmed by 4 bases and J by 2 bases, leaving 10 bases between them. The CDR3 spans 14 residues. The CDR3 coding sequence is TGTGCCAGCAGTGCTCTACAGGCCACAGATACGCAGTATTTT. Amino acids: CASSALQATDTQYF.

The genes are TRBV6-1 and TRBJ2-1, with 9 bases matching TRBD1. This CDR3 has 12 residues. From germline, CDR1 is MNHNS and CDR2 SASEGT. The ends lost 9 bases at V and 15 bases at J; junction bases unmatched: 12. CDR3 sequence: CARMGRRGQGFF. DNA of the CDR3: TGTGCCAGGATGGGAAGGAGGGGACAGGGGTTCTTC.

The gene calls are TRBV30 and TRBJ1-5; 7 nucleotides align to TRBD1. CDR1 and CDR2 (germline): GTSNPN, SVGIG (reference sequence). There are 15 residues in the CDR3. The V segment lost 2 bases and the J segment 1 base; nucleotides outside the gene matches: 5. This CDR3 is CAWSPTGRSNQPQHF. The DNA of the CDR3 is TGTGCCTGGAGTCCGACAGGGAGAAGCAATCAGCCCCAGCATTTT.

In DNA form, the CDR3 reads TGCAGTGCGGAGGGGGCAGGGGACCCTTCCTACAATGAGCAGTTCTTC. Its protein product is CSAEGAGDPSYNEQFF. This chain connects TRBV20-1 to TRBJ2-1; D may be TRBD1 (7 bases). The ends were cut back, 6 bases at V and 1 base at J, with 19 bases in the middle. Per germline, CDR1 DFQATT and CDR2 SNEGSKA (reference sequence). The CDR3 extends over 16 amino acids.

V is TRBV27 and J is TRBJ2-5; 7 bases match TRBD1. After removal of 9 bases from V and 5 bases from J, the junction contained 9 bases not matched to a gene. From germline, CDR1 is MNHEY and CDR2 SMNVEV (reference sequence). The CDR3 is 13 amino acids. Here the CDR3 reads CASKDRAVETQYF. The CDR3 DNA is TGTGCCAGTAAAGACAGGGCAGTGGAGACCCAGTACTTC.

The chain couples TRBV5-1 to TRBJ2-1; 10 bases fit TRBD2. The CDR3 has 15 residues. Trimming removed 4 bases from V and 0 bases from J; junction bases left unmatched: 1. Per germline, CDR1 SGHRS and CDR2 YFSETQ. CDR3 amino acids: CASSSGGASYNEQFF. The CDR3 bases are TGCGCCAGCAGCAGCGGGGGGGCCTCCTACAATGAGCAGTTCTTC.

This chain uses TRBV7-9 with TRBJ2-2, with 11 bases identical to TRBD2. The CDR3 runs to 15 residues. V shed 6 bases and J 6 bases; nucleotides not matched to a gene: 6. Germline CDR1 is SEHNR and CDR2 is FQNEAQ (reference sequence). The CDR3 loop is CASRLGLAGSGELFF. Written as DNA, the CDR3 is TGTGCCAGCAGACTAGGACTAGCGGGTTCCGGGGAGCTGTTTTTT.

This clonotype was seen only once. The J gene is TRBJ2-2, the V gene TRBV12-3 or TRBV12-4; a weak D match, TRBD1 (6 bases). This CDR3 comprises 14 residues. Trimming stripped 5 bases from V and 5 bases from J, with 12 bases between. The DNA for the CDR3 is TGTGCCAGCAGTGCCAGGGGTATAACCGGGGAGCTGTTTTTT. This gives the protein CASSARGITGELFF.

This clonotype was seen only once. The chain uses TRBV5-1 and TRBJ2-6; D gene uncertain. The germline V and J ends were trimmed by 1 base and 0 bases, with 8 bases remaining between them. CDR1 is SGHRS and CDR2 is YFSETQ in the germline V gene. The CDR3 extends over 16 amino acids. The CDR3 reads CASSLTVLSGANVLTF. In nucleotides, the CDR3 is TGCGCCAGCAGCTTGACAGTCCTCTCTGGGGCCAACGTCCTGACTTTC.

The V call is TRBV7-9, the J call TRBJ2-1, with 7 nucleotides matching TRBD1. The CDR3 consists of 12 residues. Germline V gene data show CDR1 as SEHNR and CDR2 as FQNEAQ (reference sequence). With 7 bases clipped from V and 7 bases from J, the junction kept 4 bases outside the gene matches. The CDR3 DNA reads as TGTGCCAGCACCTCGACAGGGAATGAGCAGTTCTTC. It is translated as CASTSTGNEQFF. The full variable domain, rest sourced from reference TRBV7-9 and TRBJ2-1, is DTGVSQNPRHKITKRGQNVTFRCDPISEHNRLYWYRQTLGQGPEFLTYFQNEAQLEKSRLLSDRFSAERPKGSFSTLEIQRTEQGDSAMYLCASTSTGNEQFFGPGTRLTVL.

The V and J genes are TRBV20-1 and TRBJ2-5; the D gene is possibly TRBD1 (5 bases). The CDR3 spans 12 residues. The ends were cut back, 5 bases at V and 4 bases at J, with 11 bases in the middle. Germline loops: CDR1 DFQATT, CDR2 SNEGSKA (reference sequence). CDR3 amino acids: CSAFDSRETQYF. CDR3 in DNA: TGCAGTGCTTTCGACAGCAGAGAGACCCAGTACTTC.

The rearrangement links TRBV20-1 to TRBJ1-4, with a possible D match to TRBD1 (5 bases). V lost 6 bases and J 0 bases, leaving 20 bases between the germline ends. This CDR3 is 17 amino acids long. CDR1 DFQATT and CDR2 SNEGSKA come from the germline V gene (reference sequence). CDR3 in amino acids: CSAPARALLATNEKLFF. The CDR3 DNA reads TGCAGTGCCCCGGCCAGGGCACTCCTTGCAACTAATGAAAAACTGTTTTTT.